This T cell receptor (beta chain) was captured by sequencing in a study of tumor-infiltrating lymphocytes in primary liver carcinoma. At the level of the study: Tumor stage was T1-T3 N0M0, and tumor size was 4.2 to 10 cm across. In every tissue type, samples returned a similar yield of roughly 3.65 to 7.5 million productive TCRbeta reads.

Study results and limitations: Blood fell significantly below tumors in its top-250-clone fraction (p = 0.039).

This clonotype was seen more than once but under ten times. The antigen is unknown. One end of the junction varies from germline; a read error may be responsible. Starting material of around 490 ng total RNA yielded TCR beta cDNA via a constant-region primer. Investigators got TCR beta libraries out of three nested multiplex PCR rounds, done with slightly modified ARM-PCR. TCRdb reprocessed the multiplex PCR reads with MiXCR, giving one entry per CDR3 protein. The top ten clones hold 15% to 20% of a sample with around 190,000 distinct CDR3 sequences, over 80% of them seen once. Without any cell sorting, about 18-31 mg of bulk tissue yielded co-extracted RNA and DNA. The sequenced sample consisted of tumor tissue from primary liver carcinoma. The sequence came from a man aged 35 to 55 with primary liver carcinoma and hepatitis B virus infection.

The CDR3 DNA reads as TGTGCTAGCAGTTGGGGGAGGCACACCGGGGAGCTGTTTTTT. It encodes CASSWGRHTGELFF. This chain uses TRBV12-3 or TRBV12-4 with TRBJ2-2; a weak D match, TRBD2 (6 bases). This CDR3 contains 14 residues.